The entry that follows covers one TCR beta chain sequence. Its recognized antigen is unknown. Nothing much larger sits one base from this clone, and base qualities are not available. TRIzol reagent was used to extract total RNA from the cultured T cells. TCRbeta libraries were amplified from RNA using 5' rapid amplification of cDNA ends (5'RACE). Library concentration and integrity were checked with Qubit, an Agilent instrument, and quantitative PCR before sequencing. Qualified libraries were sequenced on Illumina HiSeq or MiSeq by a commercial service provider. The original methods were these. MiXCR version 1.8.2 was used to identify TCR sequences in each sample. To qualify, a clone needed a CDR3 longer than four amino acids, an in-frame nucleotide length, and no stop codon. A read containing the complete CDR3 structure was defined as an effective read. RT-PCR with 24 Vbeta primers, GeneScan spectratyping, and Sanger sequencing were used to validate the expanded clones. Using fastp trimming at Q25 and MiXCR clonotype assembly, TCRdb reanalyzed the public sequencing data and kept in-frame beta chains. Rows merge per CDR3 protein into single entries with the most common DNA and genes. TCRdb assigned the V and J calls; the authors' analysis was not used. The sample records 11,000 or so distinct CDR3 sequences, 35% to 50% of which are singletons. The top ten clones comprise 25% to 35% of the sample.

The record originates from a study of T cell repertoires and leukemia-associated antigens (dated by TCRdb to about 2019). A note on the overall study: Per sample, about 5.1 to 6.6 million read pairs and roughly 3 to 5.0 million effective reads were obtained, for 15 million or so effective reads in total. Using in vitro peptide stimulation of healthy T cells, the study set out to figure out what antigen is recognized by a TCR Vbeta21 clone that had previously been found in CML patients. Overall study results and their limits: The antigen specificity and function of the expanded clones were not directly tested and needed further investigation. Numbers of Vbeta genes (about 60), Jbeta genes (roughly 15), VDJ rearrangements and unique CDR3s did not differ significantly among the four groups.

CD3+ T cells were initially rested overnight at 2.5 million cells/mL in RPMI 1640 lacking fetal bovine serum. MACS immunomagnetic beads were used, per the manufacturer's instructions, to isolate CD3+ T cells from PBMCs. At the junction V is shortened by 5 bases and J by 1 base; bases outside the gene matches: 6. The CDR3, from cysteine to phenylalanine, totals 15 residues. The retained sequence is limited to the CDR3, 45 bases, with the frame set at the first base. CDR1 is given as SGHTA and CDR2 as FQGNSA, both from the germline V gene. Specimen: CD3+ T cells sorted from blood and cultured. The sequence links TRBV7-2 to TRBJ2-7; TRBD1 agrees with 9 junctional bases. The sequence derives from a female donor in good health. The CDR3 reads CASSNRQGGSYEQYF. The DNA sequence reads TGTGCCAGCAGCAATCGACAGGGGGGATCCTACGAGCAGTACTTC.